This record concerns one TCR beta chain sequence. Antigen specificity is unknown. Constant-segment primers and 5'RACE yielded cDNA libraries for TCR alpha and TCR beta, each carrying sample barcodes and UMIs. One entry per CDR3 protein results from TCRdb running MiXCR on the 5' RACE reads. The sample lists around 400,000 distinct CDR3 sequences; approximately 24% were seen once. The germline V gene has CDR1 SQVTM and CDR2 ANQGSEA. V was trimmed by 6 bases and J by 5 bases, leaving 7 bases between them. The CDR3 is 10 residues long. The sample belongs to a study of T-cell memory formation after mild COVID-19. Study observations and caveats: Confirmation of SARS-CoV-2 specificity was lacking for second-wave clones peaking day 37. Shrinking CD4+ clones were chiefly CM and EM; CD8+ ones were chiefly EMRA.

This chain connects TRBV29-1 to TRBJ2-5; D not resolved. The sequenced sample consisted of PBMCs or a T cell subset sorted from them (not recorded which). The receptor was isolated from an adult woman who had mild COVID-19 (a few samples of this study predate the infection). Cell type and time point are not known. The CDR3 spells CSVGEETQYF. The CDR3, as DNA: TGCAGCGTAGGTGAGGAGACCCAGTACTTC.